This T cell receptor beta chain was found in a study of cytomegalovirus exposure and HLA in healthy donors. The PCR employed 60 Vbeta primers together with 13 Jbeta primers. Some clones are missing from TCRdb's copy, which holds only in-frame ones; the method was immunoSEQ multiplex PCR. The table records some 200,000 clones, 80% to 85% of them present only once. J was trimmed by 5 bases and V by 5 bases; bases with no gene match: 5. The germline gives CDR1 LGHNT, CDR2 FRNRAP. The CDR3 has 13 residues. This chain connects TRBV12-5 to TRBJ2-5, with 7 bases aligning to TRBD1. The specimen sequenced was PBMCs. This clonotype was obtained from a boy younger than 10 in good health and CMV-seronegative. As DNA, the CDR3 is TGTGCTAGTGGTGACGACAGGGAGGAGACCCAGTACTTC. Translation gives CASGDDREETQYF.